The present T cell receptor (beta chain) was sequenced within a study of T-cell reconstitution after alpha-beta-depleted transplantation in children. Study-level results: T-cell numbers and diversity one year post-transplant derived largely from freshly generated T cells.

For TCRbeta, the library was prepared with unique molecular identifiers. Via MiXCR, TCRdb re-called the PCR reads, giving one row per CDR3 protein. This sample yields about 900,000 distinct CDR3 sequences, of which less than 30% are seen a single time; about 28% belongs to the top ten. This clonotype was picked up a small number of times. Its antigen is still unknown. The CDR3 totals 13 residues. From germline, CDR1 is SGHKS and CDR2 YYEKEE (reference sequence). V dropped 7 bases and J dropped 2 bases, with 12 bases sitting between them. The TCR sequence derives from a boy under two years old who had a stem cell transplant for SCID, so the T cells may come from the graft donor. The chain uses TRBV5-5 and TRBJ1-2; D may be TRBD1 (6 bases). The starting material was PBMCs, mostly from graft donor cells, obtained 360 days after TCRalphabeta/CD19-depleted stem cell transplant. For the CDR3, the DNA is TGTGCCAGCTTGGGGACACCGAACTATGGCTACACCTTC. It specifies CASLGTPNYGYTF.